This T cell receptor beta chain appears in the sequencing data of a study of blood T cell repertoires in COVID-19. J lost 5 bases, V lost 1 base, and 5 bases had no gene match. Germline loops: CDR1 SGHTA, CDR2 FQGNSA. The CDR3 contains 16 residues. Measured with immunoSEQ multiplex PCR; TCRdb has only the in-frame clones, and not every one. Of tens of thousands of clones in the sample, 85% to 95% are singletons; the top ten hold approximately 12%. Material: peripheral blood. The gene calls are TRBV7-2 and TRBJ2-3, with 11 bases matching TRBD2. This receptor was taken from a human donor in a cohort sampled during active COVID-19. In nucleotides, the CDR3 is TGTGCCAGCAGCTTAGTAGCGGGAGGGATTGGAGATACGCAGTATTTT. This gives the protein CASSLVAGGIGDTQYF.